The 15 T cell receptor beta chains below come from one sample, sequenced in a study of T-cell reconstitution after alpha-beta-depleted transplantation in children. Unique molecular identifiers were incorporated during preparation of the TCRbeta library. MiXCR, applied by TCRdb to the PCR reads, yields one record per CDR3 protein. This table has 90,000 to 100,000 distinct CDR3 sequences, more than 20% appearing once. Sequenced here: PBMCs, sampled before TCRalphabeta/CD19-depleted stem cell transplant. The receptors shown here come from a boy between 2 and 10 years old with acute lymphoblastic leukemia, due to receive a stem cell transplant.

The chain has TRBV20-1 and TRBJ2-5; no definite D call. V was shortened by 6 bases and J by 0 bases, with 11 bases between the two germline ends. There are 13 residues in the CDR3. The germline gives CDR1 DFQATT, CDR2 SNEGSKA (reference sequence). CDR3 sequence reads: CSAATRYQETQYF. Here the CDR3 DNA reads TGCAGTGCAGCTACCCGGTACCAAGAGACCCAGTACTTC.

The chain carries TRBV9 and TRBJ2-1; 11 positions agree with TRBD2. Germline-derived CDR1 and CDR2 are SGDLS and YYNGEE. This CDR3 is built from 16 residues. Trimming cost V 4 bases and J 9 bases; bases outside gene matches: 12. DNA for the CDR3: TGTGCCAGCAGCTCTAATAGCGGGAGGGCCATTTTTGAGCAGTTCTTC. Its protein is CASSSNSGRAIFEQFF.

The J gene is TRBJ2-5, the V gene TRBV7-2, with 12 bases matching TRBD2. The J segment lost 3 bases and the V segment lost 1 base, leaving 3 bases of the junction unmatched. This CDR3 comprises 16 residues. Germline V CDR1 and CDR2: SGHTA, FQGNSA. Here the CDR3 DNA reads TGTGCCAGCAGCTTAGATCGGACTAGCGGGGAAGAGACCCAGTACTTC. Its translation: CASSLDRTSGEETQYF.

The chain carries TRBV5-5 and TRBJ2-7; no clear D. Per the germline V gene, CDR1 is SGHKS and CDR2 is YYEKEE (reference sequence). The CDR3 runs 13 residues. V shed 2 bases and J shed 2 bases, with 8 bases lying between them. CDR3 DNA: TGTGCCAGCAGCTTCGACGTAACCTACGAGCAGTACTTC. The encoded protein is CASSFDVTYEQYF. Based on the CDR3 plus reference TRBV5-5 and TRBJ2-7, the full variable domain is DAGVTQSPTHLIKTRGQQVTLRCSPISGHKSVSWYQQVLGQGPQFIFQYYEKEERGRGNFPDRFSARQFPNYSSELNVNALLLGDSALYLCASSFDVTYEQYFGPGTRLTVT.

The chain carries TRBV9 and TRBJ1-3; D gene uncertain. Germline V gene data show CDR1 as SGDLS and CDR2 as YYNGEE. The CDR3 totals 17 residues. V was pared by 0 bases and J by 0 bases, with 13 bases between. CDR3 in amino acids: CASSVGMGLRSGNTIYF. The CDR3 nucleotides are TGTGCCAGCAGCGTAGGTATGGGTCTCCGCTCTGGAAACACCATATATTTT.

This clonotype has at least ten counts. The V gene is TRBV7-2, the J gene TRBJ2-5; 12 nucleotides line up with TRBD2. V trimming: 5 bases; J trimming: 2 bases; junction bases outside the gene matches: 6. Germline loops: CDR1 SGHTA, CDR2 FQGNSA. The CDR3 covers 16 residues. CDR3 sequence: CASSPGLAGQQETQYF. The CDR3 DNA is TGTGCCAGCAGCCCAGGACTAGCGGGGCAACAAGAGACCCAGTACTTC.

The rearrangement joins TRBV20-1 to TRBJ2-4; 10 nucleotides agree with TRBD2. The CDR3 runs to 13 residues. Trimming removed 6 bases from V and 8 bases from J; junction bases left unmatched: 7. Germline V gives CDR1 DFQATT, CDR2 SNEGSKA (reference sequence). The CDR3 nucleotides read TGCAGTGCCCTGAGCAGCGGGGGGGACATTCAGTACTTC. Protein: CSALSSGGDIQYF.

The DNA of the CDR3 is TGTGCCACCAGTGGTTCGACTAGCGGAGGATCAGATACGCAGTATTTT. This codes for CATSGSTSGGSDTQYF. The chain recombines TRBV24-1 with TRBJ2-3, with 9 bases that match TRBD2. Germline V lookup: CDR1 KGHDR, CDR2 SFDVKD. This CDR3 comprises 16 residues. V lost 5 bases and J lost 4; bases outside the gene matches: 9.

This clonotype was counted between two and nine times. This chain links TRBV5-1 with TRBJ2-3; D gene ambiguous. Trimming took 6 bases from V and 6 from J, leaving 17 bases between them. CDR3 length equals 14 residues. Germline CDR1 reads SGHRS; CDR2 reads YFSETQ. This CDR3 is CASNLVEGWDTQYF. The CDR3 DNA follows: TGCGCCAGCAACCTAGTGGAAGGGTGGGATACGCAGTATTTT.

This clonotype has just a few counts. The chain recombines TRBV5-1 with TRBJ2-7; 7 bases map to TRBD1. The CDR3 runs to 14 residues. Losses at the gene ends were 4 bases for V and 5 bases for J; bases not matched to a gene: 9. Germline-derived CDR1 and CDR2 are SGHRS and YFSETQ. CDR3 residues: CASSRTGDHNEQYF. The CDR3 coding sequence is TGCGCCAGCAGCCGTACAGGGGATCACAACGAGCAGTACTTC.

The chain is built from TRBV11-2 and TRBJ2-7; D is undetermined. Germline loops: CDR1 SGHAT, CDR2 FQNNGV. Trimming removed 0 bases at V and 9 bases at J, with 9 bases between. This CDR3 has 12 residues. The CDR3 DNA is TGTGCCAGCAGCTTAGACAGAGTCGGGCAGTACTTC. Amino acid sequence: CASSLDRVGQYF.

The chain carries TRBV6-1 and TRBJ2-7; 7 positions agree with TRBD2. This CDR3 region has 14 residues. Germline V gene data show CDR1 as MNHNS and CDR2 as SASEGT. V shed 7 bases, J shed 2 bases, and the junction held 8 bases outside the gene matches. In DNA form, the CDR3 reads TGTGCCAGCAAGCTAGCGGAGGGGACCTACGAGCAGTACTTC. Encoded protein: CASKLAEGTYEQYF.

For the CDR3, the DNA is TGTGCCTCCATTGGTCTGTCCGGGGAGCTGTTTTTT. This codes for CASIGLSGELFF. This rearrangement joins TRBV11-2 to TRBJ2-2; D gene ambiguous. The germline V and J ends were trimmed by 11 bases and 6 bases, with 13 bases remaining between them. The CDR3 has 12 amino acids. The germline V gene encodes CDR1 SGHAT and CDR2 FQNNGV. Together with reference TRBV11-2 and TRBJ2-2, the CDR3 gives the full variable domain: EAGVAQSPRYKIIEKRQSVAFWCNPISGHATLYWYQQILGQGPKLLIQFQNNGVVDDSQLPKDRFSAERLKGVDSTLKIQPAKLEDSAVYLCASIGLSGELFFGEGSRLTVL.

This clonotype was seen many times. CDR3 sequence reads: CSVATSGSAKNNEQFF. In nucleotides, the CDR3 is TGCAGCGTTGCCACTAGCGGGAGCGCCAAAAACAATGAGCAGTTCTTC. V and J are TRBV29-1 and TRBJ2-1, with TRBD2 matching over 11 bases. The CDR3 is 16 amino acids. Germline-derived CDR1 and CDR2 are SQVTM and ANQGSEA. The trim removed 4 bases at V and 5 bases at J, leaving 10 bases unmatched.

The CDR3 nucleotides are TGCAGTGGGGCCGGTGGCACAGATACGCAGTATTTT. It translates to CSGAGGTDTQYF. The chain employs TRBV20-1 and TRBJ2-3; no definite D call. V lost 7 bases and J 1 base, leaving 9 bases between the germline ends. The CDR3 runs 12 residues. Germline V lookup: CDR1 DFQATT, CDR2 SNEGSKA (reference sequence).